Described below is a single T cell receptor beta chain sequence and its context. Unique molecular identifiers tagged the TCRbeta library. MiXCR, run by TCRdb on the PCR reads, gives a single entry per CDR3 protein. The sample gives 350,000 to 450,000 distinct CDR3 sequences, roughly 22% of which show up once; over 3.5% is in the top ten. Germline loops: CDR1 SGDLS, CDR2 YYNGEE. Trimming removed 1 base from V and 3 bases from J, with 12 bases in between. The CDR3 contains 15 residues. This sample stems from a study of T-cell reconstitution after alpha-beta-depleted transplantation in children. The chain is built from TRBV9 and TRBJ2-3; weak D call: TRBD1 (6 bases). This clonotype was obtained from a human donor who donated a stem cell graft to a child with acute myeloid leukemia. This specimen was PBMCs from the stem cell graft donor, taken from the stem cell graft. The CDR3 nucleotides are TGTGCCAGCAGCGTACAGGGGTCAAGAACAGATACGCAGTATTTT. It is translated as CASSVQGSRTDTQYF. The whole variable domain, filled in from reference TRBV9 and TRBJ2-3, reads DSGVTQTPKHLITATGQRVTLRCSPRSGDLSVYWYQQSLDQGLQFLIQYYNGEERAKGNILERFSAQQFPDLHSELNLSSLELGDSALYFCASSVQGSRTDTQYFGPGTRLTVL.